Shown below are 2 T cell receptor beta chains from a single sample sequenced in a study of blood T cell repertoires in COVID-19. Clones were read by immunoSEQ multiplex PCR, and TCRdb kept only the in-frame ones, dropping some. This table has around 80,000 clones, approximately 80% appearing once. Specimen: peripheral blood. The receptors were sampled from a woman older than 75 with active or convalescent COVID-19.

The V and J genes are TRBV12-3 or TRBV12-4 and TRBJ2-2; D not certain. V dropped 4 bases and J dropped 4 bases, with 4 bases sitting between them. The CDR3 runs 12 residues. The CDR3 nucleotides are TGTGCCAGCAGTTCTAGCACCGGGGAGCTGTTTTTT. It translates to CASSSSTGELFF.

Written as DNA, the CDR3 is TGTGCCAGCAGCGTAGAGACTAGCGGGGGGTTAGATACGCAGTATTTT. It translates to CASSVETSGGLDTQYF. The chain is built from TRBV9 and TRBJ2-3; TRBD2 agrees at 13 bases. From germline, CDR1 is SGDLS and CDR2 YYNGEE. The CDR3 consists of 16 residues. V shed 0 bases, J shed 5 bases, and the junction held 3 bases outside the gene matches.